This T cell receptor (beta chain) emerged from a study of shared clonotypes between healthy human individuals. Study-wide results and caveats: The study generally estimated greater richness for naive than memory subsets.

Per germline, CDR1 MGHRA and CDR2 YSYEKL. V lost 4 bases and J lost 5; bases outside the gene matches: 7. The CDR3 runs to 14 residues. Sequenced by immunoSEQ multiplex PCR; TCRdb stores in-frame clones only, minus some. The sample has 550,000 to 700,000 clones; 73% are singletons. Regarding this clone: The antigen is unknown.

What was sequenced was memory CD4+ T cells sorted from blood. Subset: CD45RA-negative fraction. The receptor's source is a woman aged 30 to 39 in good health. The chain combines TRBV4-1 with TRBJ2-7; 8 positions agree with TRBD1. The DNA for the CDR3 is TGCGCCAGCAGCCGAGTGGACAGGGTCCACGAGCAGTACTTC. Translation gives CASSRVDRVHEQYF.